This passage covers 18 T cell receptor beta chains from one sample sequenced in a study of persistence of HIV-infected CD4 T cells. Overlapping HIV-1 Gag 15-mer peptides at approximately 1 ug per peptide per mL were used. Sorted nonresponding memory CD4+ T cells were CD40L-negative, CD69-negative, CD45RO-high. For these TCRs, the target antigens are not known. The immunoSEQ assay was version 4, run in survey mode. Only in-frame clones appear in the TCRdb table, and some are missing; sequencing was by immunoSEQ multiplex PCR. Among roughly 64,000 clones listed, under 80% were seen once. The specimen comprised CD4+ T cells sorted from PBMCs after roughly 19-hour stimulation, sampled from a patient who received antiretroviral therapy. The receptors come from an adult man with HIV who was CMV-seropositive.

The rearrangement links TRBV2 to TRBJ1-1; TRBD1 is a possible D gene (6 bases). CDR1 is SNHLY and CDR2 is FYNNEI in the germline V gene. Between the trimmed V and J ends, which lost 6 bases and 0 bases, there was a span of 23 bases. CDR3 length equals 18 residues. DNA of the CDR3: TGTGCCAGCAGGAGAAGGGAGTTGACAGGAACCCTGAACACTGAAGCTTTCTTT. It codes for CASRRRELTGTLNTEAFF.

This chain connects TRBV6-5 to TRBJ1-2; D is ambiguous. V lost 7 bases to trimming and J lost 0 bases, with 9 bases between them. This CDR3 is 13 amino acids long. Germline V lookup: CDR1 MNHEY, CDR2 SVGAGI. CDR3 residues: CASKLGTNYGYTF. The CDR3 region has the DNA TGTGCCAGCAAACTAGGGACTAACTATGGCTACACCTTC.

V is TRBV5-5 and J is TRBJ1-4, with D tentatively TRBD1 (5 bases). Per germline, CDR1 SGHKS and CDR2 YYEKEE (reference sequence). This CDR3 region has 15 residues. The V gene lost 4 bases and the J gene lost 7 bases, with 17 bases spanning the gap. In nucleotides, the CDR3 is TGTGCCAGCAGCCTGGTTGGGGGAGGTGGTGAAAAACTGTTTTTT. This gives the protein CASSLVGGGGEKLFF.

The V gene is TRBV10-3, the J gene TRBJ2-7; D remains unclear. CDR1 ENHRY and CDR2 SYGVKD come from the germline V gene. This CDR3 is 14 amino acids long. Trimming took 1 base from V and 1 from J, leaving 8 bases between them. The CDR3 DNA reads TGTGCCATCAGTGAGTTGGGTGATTCCTACGAGCAGTACTTC. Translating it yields CAISELGDSYEQYF.

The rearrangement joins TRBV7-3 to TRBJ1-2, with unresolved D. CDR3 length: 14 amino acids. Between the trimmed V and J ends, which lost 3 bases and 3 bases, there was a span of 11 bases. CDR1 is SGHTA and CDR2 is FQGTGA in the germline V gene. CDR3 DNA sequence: TGTGCCAGCAGCTTGATGGACGGGCACTATGGCTACACCTTC. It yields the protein CASSLMDGHYGYTF.

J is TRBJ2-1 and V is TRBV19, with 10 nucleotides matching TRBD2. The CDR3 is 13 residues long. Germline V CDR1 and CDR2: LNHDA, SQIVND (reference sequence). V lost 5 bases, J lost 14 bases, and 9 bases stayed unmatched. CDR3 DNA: TGTGCCAGTAGTGTTTCTAGCGGGGGATTGAAGTTCTTC. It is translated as CASSVSSGGLKFF.

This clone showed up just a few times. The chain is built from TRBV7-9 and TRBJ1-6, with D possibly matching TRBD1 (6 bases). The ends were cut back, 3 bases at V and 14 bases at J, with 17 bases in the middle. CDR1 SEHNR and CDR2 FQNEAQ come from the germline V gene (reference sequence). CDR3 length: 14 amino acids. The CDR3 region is CASSLDRGPGALHF. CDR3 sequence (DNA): TGTGCCAGCAGCTTGGACAGAGGTCCAGGGGCCCTCCACTTT. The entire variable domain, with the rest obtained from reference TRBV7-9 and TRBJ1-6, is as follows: DTGVSQNPRHKITKRGQNVTFRCDPISEHNRLYWYRQTLGQGPEFLTYFQNEAQLEKSRLLSDRFSAERPKGSFSTLEIQRTEQGDSAMYLCASSLDRGPGALHFGNGTRLTVT.

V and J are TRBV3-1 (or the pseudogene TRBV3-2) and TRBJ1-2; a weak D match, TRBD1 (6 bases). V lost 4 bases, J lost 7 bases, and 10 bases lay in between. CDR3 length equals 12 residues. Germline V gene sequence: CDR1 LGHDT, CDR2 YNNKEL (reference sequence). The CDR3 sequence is CASSPGQRGYTF. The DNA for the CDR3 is TGTGCCAGCAGCCCCGGACAGCGTGGCTACACCTTC.

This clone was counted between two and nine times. The CDR3 is CASQRQMNTGELFF. CDR3 coding DNA: TGTGCCAGTCAAAGGCAAATGAACACCGGGGAGCTGTTTTTT. V gene TRBV19 combines with J gene TRBJ2-2; no firm D call. Germline loops: CDR1 LNHDA, CDR2 SQIVND (reference sequence). Deletions cut 8 bases from V and 1 base from J, with 11 bases between. The CDR3 is made up of 14 amino acids.

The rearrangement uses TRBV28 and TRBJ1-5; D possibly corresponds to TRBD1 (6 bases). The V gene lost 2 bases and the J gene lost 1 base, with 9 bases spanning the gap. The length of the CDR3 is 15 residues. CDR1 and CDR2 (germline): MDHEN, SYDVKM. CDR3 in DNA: TGTGCCAGCAGTTTAAGTGACAGGAGCAATCAGCCCCAGCATTTT. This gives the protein CASSLSDRSNQPQHF.

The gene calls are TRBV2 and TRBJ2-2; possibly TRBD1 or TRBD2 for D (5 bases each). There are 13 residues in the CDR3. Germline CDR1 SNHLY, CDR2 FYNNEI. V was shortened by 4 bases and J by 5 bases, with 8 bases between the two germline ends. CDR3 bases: TGTGCCAGCAGTGGGTGGGGGACCGGGGAGCTGTTTTTT. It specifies CASSGWGTGELFF.

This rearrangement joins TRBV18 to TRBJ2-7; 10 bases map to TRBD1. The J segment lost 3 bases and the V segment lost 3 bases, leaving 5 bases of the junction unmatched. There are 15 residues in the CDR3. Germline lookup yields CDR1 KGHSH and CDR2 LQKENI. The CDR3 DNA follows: TGTGCCAGCTCACCTGGGACAGGGGTTCTCTACGAGCAGTACTTC. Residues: CASSPGTGVLYEQYF.

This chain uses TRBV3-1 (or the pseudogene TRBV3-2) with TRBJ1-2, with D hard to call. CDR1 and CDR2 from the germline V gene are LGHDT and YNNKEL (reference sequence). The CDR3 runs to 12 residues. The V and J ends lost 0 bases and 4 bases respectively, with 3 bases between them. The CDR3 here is CASSQDGYGYTF. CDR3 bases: TGTGCCAGCAGCCAAGATGGCTATGGCTACACCTTC.

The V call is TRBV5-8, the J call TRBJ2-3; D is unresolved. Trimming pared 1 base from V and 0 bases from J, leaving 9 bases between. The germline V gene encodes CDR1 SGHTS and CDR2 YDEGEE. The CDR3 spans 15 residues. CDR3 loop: CASSLSQASTDTQYF. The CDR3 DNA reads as TGTGCCAGCAGCTTGAGTCAGGCCAGCACAGATACGCAGTATTTT.

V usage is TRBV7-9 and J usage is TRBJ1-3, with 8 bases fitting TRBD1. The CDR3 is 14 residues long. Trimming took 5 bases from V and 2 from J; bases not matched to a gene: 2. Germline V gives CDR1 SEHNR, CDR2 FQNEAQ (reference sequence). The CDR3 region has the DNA TGTGCCAGCAGCCAACAGGGGGCTGGAAACACCATATATTTT. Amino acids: CASSQQGAGNTIYF.

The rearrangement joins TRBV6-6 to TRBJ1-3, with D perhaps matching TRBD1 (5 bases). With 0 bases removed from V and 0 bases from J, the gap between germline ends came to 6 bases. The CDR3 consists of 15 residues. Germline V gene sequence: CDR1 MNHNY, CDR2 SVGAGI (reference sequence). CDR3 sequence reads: CASSYSGVSGNTIYF. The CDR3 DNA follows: TGTGCCAGCAGTTACTCAGGGGTCTCTGGAAACACCATATATTTT.

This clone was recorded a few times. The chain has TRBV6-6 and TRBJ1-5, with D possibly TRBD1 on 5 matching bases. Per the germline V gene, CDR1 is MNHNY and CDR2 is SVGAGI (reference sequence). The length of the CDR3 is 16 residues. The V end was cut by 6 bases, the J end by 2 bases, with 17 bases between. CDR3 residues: CASRHFQGGGNQPQHF. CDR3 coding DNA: TGTGCCAGCAGACATTTTCAGGGAGGGGGCAATCAGCCCCAGCATTTT.

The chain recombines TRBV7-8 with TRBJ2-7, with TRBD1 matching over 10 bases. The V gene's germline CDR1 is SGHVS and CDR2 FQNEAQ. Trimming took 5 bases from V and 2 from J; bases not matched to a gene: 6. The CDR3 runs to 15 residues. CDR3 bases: TGTGCCAGCAGCCCTTGGACAGGGGGGACCTACGAGCAGTACTTC. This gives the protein CASSPWTGGTYEQYF.